This T cell receptor beta chain was obtained from a study of cytomegalovirus exposure and HLA in healthy donors. On the study more broadly: HLA-typed donors were the source of 90 million or so unique TCRs, which an early data release held. General study points: HLA alleles were associated with around 17,000 TCR beta sequences in a later analysis at 0.05 false discovery rate. V- and J-gene trimming of TCR beta was linked (in a later analysis) to a missense DCLRE1C variant.

Trimming left V 7 bases short and J 3 bases short, with 17 bases between. Germline V gene data show CDR1 as MDHEN and CDR2 as SYDVKM. The length of the CDR3 is 15 residues. Of note for this clone: The antigen remains undetermined.

The primer mix had 60 Vbeta and 13 Jbeta primers. Sequencing used immunoSEQ multiplex PCR; TCRdb keeps in-frame clones, though not all of them. The sample has about 170,000 clones, about 80% seen once. The clonotype comes from a young man in good health and CMV-seronegative. The source material was PBMCs. The V call is TRBV28, the J call TRBJ2-3, with D possibly matching TRBD1 (6 bases). The CDR3 region is CASKRAGESTDTQYF. CDR3 coding DNA: TGTGCCAGCAAGAGGGCAGGGGAGAGTACAGATACGCAGTATTTT.